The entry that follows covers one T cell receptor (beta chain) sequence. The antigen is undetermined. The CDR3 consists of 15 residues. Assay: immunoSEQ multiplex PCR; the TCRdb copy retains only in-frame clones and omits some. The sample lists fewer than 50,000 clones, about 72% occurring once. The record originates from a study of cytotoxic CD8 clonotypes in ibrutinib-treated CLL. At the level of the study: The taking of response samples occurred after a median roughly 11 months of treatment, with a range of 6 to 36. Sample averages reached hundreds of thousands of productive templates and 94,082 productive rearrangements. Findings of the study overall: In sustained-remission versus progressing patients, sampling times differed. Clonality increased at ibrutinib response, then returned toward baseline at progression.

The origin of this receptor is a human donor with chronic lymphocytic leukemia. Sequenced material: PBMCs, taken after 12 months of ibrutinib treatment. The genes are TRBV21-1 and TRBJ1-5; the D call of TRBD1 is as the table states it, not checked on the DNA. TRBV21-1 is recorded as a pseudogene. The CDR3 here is CASKFADRDDQPQHF. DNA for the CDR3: TGTGCCAGCAAGTTTGCGGACAGGGACGATCAGCCCCAGCATTTT.